This entry lists 24 T cell receptor beta chains sequenced from one sample in a study of blood T cell repertoires in COVID-19. Profiled with immunoSEQ multiplex PCR; TCRdb holds only in-frame clones, not every one. This sample has approximately 290,000 clones, with roughly 89% found just once. The sample consisted of PBMCs or T cells enriched from blood (not recorded which). Every receptor here comes from a young woman with acute COVID-19.

DNA of the CDR3: TGTGCCAGCAGCCGAGGGACTAGCGGGACATTCTACAATGAGCAGTTCTTC. Translating it yields CASSRGTSGTFYNEQFF. The chain links TRBV3-1 (or the pseudogene TRBV3-2) to TRBJ2-1; 13 nucleotides align to TRBD2. V trimming: 4 bases; J trimming: 3 bases; junction bases outside the gene matches: 6. CDR3 size: 17 residues. CDR1 and CDR2 from the germline V gene are LGHDT and YNNKEL (reference sequence).

The chain links TRBV15 to TRBJ1-1; 7 bases are a match to TRBD1. Germline CDR1 and CDR2: LNHNV and YYDKDF (reference sequence). J gave up 1 base and V 3 bases, and 2 bases lay outside the gene matches. The CDR3 consists of 14 residues. This CDR3 reads CATSRGQKNTEAFF. The CDR3 nucleotides are TGTGCCACCAGCAGGGGACAGAAGAACACTGAAGCTTTCTTT.

V usage is TRBV4-2 and J usage is TRBJ2-7; 10 bases fit TRBD1. CDR1 is LGHNA, CDR2 YNFKEQ, per germline. The V segment lost 4 bases and the J segment 6 bases; nucleotides outside the gene matches: 12. This CDR3 comprises 16 residues. The CDR3 DNA follows: TGTGCCAGCAGCCTAAGCGGGACAGGGGTAACAGGCGAGCAGTACTTC. This codes for CASSLSGTGVTGEQYF.

The V gene is TRBV6-5, the J gene TRBJ2-3, with D perhaps TRBD2 (5 bases). V was pared by 2 bases and J by 2 bases, with 11 bases between. This CDR3 comprises 15 residues. CDR1 is MNHEY and CDR2 is SVGAGI in the germline V gene. The DNA of the CDR3 is TGTGCCAGCAGTTACCGGGGTAGGGACACAGATACGCAGTATTTT. Translated, it gives CASSYRGRDTDTQYF.

The CDR3 loop reads CASSWTSGTYNEQFF. CDR3 coding DNA: TGTGCCAGCAGCTGGACTAGCGGCACCTACAATGAGCAGTTCTTC. The genes are TRBV7-8 and TRBJ2-1, with 10 bases identical to TRBD2. There are 15 residues in the CDR3. From germline, CDR1 is SGHVS and CDR2 FQNEAQ. With V trimmed by 4 bases and J by 2 bases, 2 bases remained unmatched. Combining the CDR3 with reference TRBV7-8 and TRBJ2-1 gives the whole variable domain GAGVSQSPRYKVAKRGQDVALRCDPISGHVSLFWYQQALGQGPEFLTYFQNEAQLDKSGLPSDRFFAERPEGSVSTLKIQRTQQEDSAVYLCASSWTSGTYNEQFFGPGTRLTVL.

The CDR3 bases are TGTGCCAGCAGCTGGACAGGGGGCGACTATGGCTACACCTTC. It translates to CASSWTGGDYGYTF. The rearrangement links TRBV7-2 to TRBJ1-2, with TRBD1 matching over 11 bases. Germline assignment: CDR1 SGHTA and CDR2 FQGNSA. Trimming cost V 4 bases and J 3 bases; bases outside gene matches: 1. This CDR3 comprises 14 residues.

This CDR3 is CASSTGWGRATDTQYF. The CDR3 nucleotides are TGTGCCAGCAGCACAGGATGGGGTCGGGCTACAGATACGCAGTATTTT. The gene calls are TRBV7-3 and TRBJ2-3; tentative D call: TRBD1 (5 bases). V was pared by 5 bases and J by 3 bases, with 18 bases between. CDR1 is SGHTA, CDR2 FQGTGA, per germline. This CDR3 comprises 16 residues.

The chain couples TRBV21-1 to TRBJ1-5; the table's D call, TRBD1, was not checked against the DNA. TRBV21-1 is designated a pseudogene. This CDR3 is built from 12 residues. The CDR3 DNA follows: TGTGCCGATTACAGAGGCAATCAGCCCCAGCATTTT. Translating it yields CADYRGNQPQHF.

The table lists this clone with a few counts. This sequence joins TRBV27 and TRBJ2-2, with TRBD2 matching 8 bases. Germline CDR1 reads MNHEY; CDR2 reads SMNVEV (reference sequence). Trimming removed 2 bases from V and 5 bases from J; junction bases left unmatched: 10. The CDR3 runs to 17 residues. CDR3 nucleotides: TGTGCCAGCAGTTTAGTGCGGGTAGCGGGAAGAACCGGGGAGCTGTTTTTT. Its translation: CASSLVRVAGRTGELFF.

The chain uses TRBV28 and TRBJ1-2, with D possibly matching TRBD1 (5 bases). CDR3 length: 14 residues. Germline V gene data show CDR1 as MDHEN and CDR2 as SYDVKM. V was trimmed by 5 bases and J by 6 bases, leaving 16 bases between them. The CDR3 here is CASSEPGVSDGYTF. DNA of the CDR3: TGTGCCAGCAGTGAACCGGGGGTAAGCGATGGCTACACCTTC.

The chain combines TRBV28 with TRBJ1-2; TRBD1 aligns across 9 bases. Unmatched junction bases numbered 2, after V lost 5 bases and J lost 4 bases. Germline V gives CDR1 MDHEN, CDR2 SYDVKM. The CDR3 covers 13 residues. The CDR3 protein is CASSADRGYGYTF. The CDR3 nucleotides read TGTGCCAGCAGTGCGGACAGGGGCTATGGCTACACCTTC.

The CDR3 reads CASATGAATYEQYF. CDR3 coding DNA: TGCGCCAGCGCAACAGGGGCCGCAACTTACGAGCAGTACTTC. This rearrangement joins TRBV5-1 to TRBJ2-7, with TRBD1 matching 7 bases. This CDR3 is built from 14 residues. The germline CDR1 and CDR2 sequences are SGHRS and YFSETQ. Trimming removed 7 bases from V and 4 bases from J; junction bases left unmatched: 11.

V gene TRBV7-7 combines with J gene TRBJ2-2; a possible D gene is TRBD2 (6 bases). This CDR3 region has 13 residues. V dropped 10 bases and J dropped 7 bases, with 16 bases sitting between them. Looked up from germline, CDR1 is SSHAT and CDR2 is FNYEAQ (reference sequence). CDR3 amino acids: CATSGGEGGELFF. The CDR3 DNA reads TGTGCCACCTCCGGGGGAGAGGGCGGGGAGCTGTTTTTT.

V is TRBV7-9 and J is TRBJ2-5, with D possibly matching TRBD2 (6 bases). Germline lookup yields CDR1 SEHNR and CDR2 FQNEAQ (reference sequence). This CDR3 has 14 amino acids. Trimming stripped 2 bases from V and 4 bases from J, with 11 bases between. The CDR3 sequence is CASSLYLEGETQYF. In DNA form, the CDR3 reads TGTGCCAGCAGCTTATATTTGGAGGGAGAGACCCAGTACTTC.

Only a few counts were recorded for this clone. At one end, the junction sequence differs from germline, possibly due to a read error. The chain uses TRBV28 and TRBJ1-3, with no clear D. Germline V gives CDR1 MDHEN, CDR2 SYDVKM. CDR3 length equals 12 residues. CDR3: CASTAERLPPIF. CDR3 nucleotide sequence: TGTGCCAGCACCGCGGAGAGATTGCCACCGATATTT.

V usage is TRBV12-3 or TRBV12-4 and J usage is TRBJ1-1; no reliable D call. V was clipped by 6 bases and J by 1 base, with 9 bases between them. The length of the CDR3 is 13 residues. The CDR3 sequence is CASSRAENTEAFF. The DNA for the CDR3 is TGTGCCAGCAGCCGCGCGGAGAACACTGAAGCTTTCTTT.

This clone was seen a few times. The rearrangement links TRBV18 to TRBJ1-2; 7 positions match TRBD1. V shed 3 bases and J 2 bases; nucleotides not matched to a gene: 6. CDR3 length: 15 amino acids. Per the germline V gene, CDR1 is KGHSH and CDR2 is LQKENI. The DNA of the CDR3 is TGTGCCAGCTCACCCTCGACAGGGTCGAACTATGGCTACACCTTC. As protein: CASSPSTGSNYGYTF.

The chain combines TRBV9 with TRBJ2-3, with 16 bases lining up with TRBD2. The germline V gene encodes CDR1 SGDLS and CDR2 YYNGEE. This CDR3 has 17 amino acids. V shed 4 bases and J 7 bases; nucleotides not matched to a gene: 9. The CDR3 bases are TGTGCCAGCAGCCCGGGGACTAGCGGGAGGGCTCAACATACGCAGTATTTT. Its translation is CASSPGTSGRAQHTQYF.

This clone was observed once. At one of its ends the junction is not consistent with the germline gene, which may arise from a read error. The rearrangement uses TRBV28 and TRBJ2-4, with 8 bases that match TRBD2. Germline lookup yields CDR1 MDHEN and CDR2 SYDVKM. The CDR3 sequence is 15 residues long. Written as DNA, the CDR3 is TGTGCCAGCAATTTAAAGCGGGAGAGGTTCCACATTCAGTACTTC. Its protein is CASNLKRERFHIQYF.

This clone showed up just a few times. The rearrangement uses TRBV19 and TRBJ2-1, with D possibly matching TRBD2 (6 bases). The CDR3 consists of 15 residues. Trimming left V 6 bases short and J 4 bases short, with 16 bases between. Germline V gene data show CDR1 as LNHDA and CDR2 as SQIVND (reference sequence). CDR3 sequence (DNA): TGTGCCAGTAGACAAACCGGGACTTCTTACAATGAGCAGTTCTTC. Translating it yields CASRQTGTSYNEQFF.

The rearrangement joins TRBV7-9 to TRBJ1-2, with D possibly matching TRBD1 (6 bases). Between the trimmed V and J ends, which lost 5 bases and 4 bases, there was a span of 8 bases. The CDR3 consists of 12 residues. Germline V gene data show CDR1 as SEHNR and CDR2 as FQNEAQ (reference sequence). In DNA form, the CDR3 reads TGTGCCAGCAGCCGGACAGCCTATGGCTACACCTTC. Protein product: CASSRTAYGYTF.

This chain connects TRBV19 to TRBJ2-7; D possibly corresponds to TRBD2 (5 bases). V lost 9 bases, J lost 3 bases, and 9 bases lay in between. The germline V gene encodes CDR1 LNHDA and CDR2 SQIVND (reference sequence). The CDR3 has 11 residues. This CDR3 reads CASGMGYEQYF. The CDR3 bases are TGTGCCAGCGGGATGGGCTACGAGCAGTACTTC.

The chain uses TRBV28 and TRBJ2-7; 7 bases align to TRBD1. This CDR3 spans 13 amino acids. CDR1 is MDHEN and CDR2 is SYDVKM in the germline V gene. Trimming removed 6 bases from V and 5 bases from J; junction bases left unmatched: 7. The CDR3 spells CASSSPDRNEQYF. Written as DNA, the CDR3 is TGTGCCAGCAGCTCCCCGGACAGGAACGAGCAGTACTTC.

This chain joins TRBV4-2 and TRBJ2-7, with TRBD2 matching over 9 bases. The J segment lost 0 bases and the V segment lost 0 bases, leaving 3 bases of the junction unmatched. The length of the CDR3 is 16 residues. Germline CDR1 and CDR2: LGHNA and YNFKEQ. The DNA for the CDR3 is TGTGCCAGCAGCCAAGATAGGACTAGCGCCTCCTACGAGCAGTACTTC. Translating gives CASSQDRTSASYEQYF.